Here is one T cell receptor beta chain with its context. Germline-derived CDR1 and CDR2 are MNHEY and SMNVEV (reference sequence). V lost 1 base to trimming and J lost 7 bases, with 14 bases between them. This CDR3 is 15 amino acids long. The data were obtained in a study of OX40 agonist ivuxolimab in advanced cancers. This table comes from immunoSEQ multiplex PCR, and its TCRdb copy is limited to in-frame clones, with some not included. The table shows 64,000 or so clones, with 65% to 90% occurring only once. The genes are TRBV27 and TRBJ2-1; D tentatively fits TRBD1 or TRBD2 (5 bases each). The source material was CD4+ or CD8+ T cells sorted from blood, sampled in a trial of the OX40 agonist ivuxolimab. The sequence was obtained from an adult with an advanced solid tumor such as melanoma, head and neck, liver or kidney cancer. This CDR3 reads CASSLFQGPGNEQFF. The CDR3 DNA reads TGTGCCAGCAGTTTATTTCAGGGTCCGGGGAATGAGCAGTTCTTC.